The sequence of this T cell receptor (beta chain) was determined in a study of blood T cell repertoires in COVID-19. Libraries were prepared by immunoSEQ multiplex PCR; TCRdb keeps only in-frame clonotypes and omits some of them. The sample has some 61,000 clones, roughly 88% seen once; the top ten hold roughly 8.1%. The CDR3 has 14 amino acids. Germline V gene lookup returns CDR1 SEHNR and CDR2 FQNEAQ (reference sequence). Trimming removed 3 bases from V and 5 bases from J; junction bases left unmatched: 4. The sample consisted of peripheral blood. The chain uses TRBV7-9 and TRBJ1-5, with 7 bases that match TRBD1. The TCR sequence derives from a man aged 25 to 45 with acute or convalescent COVID-19. CDR3 sequence: CASSLTGIHQPQHF. The DNA of the CDR3 is TGTGCCAGCAGCTTGACAGGGATACATCAGCCCCAGCATTTT.